Each of the 29 T cell receptor beta chains below was sequenced from the same sample in a study of T cells in Graves' hyperthyroidism and ophthalmopathy. The source material, RNA transcripts, was used to amplify TCR beta CDR3 regions. With the HTBI primer set, the TCR CDR3 went through a first round of RT-PCR. MiXCR, applied by TCRdb to the multiplex PCR reads, yields one record per CDR3 protein. This sample has approximately 430,000 distinct CDR3 sequences; less than 20% occur once, and the top ten carry almost 8%. Sequenced input: blood. Receptors originate from a woman between 18 and 29 years old with Graves' hyperthyroidism.

This clonotype was seen ten or more times. This chain uses TRBV27 with TRBJ1-2, with TRBD1 matching over 10 bases. Germline trimming cut 6 bases from V and 4 bases from J; bases unmatched to any gene: 5. Germline lookup yields CDR1 MNHEY and CDR2 SMNVEV (reference sequence). The CDR3 length is 14 residues. The CDR3 here is CASRPGQGSYGYTF. The CDR3 nucleotides read TGTGCCAGCAGACCGGGACAGGGGAGCTATGGCTACACCTTC.

A word on this clonotype: This may arise from a read error, as a much more abundant clone is one base away. The CDR3 loop is CASSLAGYEAFF. The CDR3 DNA reads TGCGCCAGCAGCTTAGCGGGCTACGAAGCTTTCTTT. V is TRBV5-1 and J is TRBJ1-1; no reliable D call. Germline V gives CDR1 SGHRS, CDR2 YFSETQ. Trimming pared 2 bases from V and 8 bases from J, leaving 10 bases between. The CDR3 covers 12 residues. Variable domain in full (rest from reference TRBV5-1 and TRBJ1-1): KAGVTQTPRYLIKTRGQQVTLSCSPISGHRSVSWYQQTPGQGLQFLFEYFSETQRNKGNFPGRFSGRQFSNSRSEMNVSTLELGDSALYLCASSLAGYEAFFGQGTRLTVV.

This chain links TRBV7-9 with TRBJ1-1; 8 nucleotides line up with TRBD1. V lost 5 bases, J lost 7 bases, and 3 bases stayed unmatched. The CDR3 length is 12 residues. Germline lookup yields CDR1 SEHNR and CDR2 FQNEAQ (reference sequence). In DNA form, the CDR3 reads TGTGCCAGCAGCCGGACAGGGTTTGAAGCTTTCTTT. Translated: CASSRTGFEAFF.

This clonotype appeared many times. This sequence joins TRBV11-3 and TRBJ1-1; D uncertain. V lost 1 base and J 0 bases, leaving 21 bases between the germline ends. Germline CDR1 reads SGHNT; CDR2 reads YENEEA. The CDR3 covers 19 residues. The CDR3 region has the DNA TGTGCCAGCAGCTTAGGTAATGGAACAAACAGAATGATGAACACTGAAGCTTTCTTT. Translation: CASSLGNGTNRMMNTEAFF.

This clonotype was detected only a few times. The V gene is TRBV25-1, the J gene TRBJ2-7; D gene unclear. Germline V gene lookup returns CDR1 MGHDK and CDR2 SYGVNS. This CDR3 spans 14 amino acids. The V and J ends lost 4 bases and 2 bases respectively, with 12 bases between them. CDR3 loop: CASSVPYPPYEQYF. The CDR3 coding sequence is TGTGCCAGCAGTGTTCCGTATCCGCCCTACGAGCAGTACTTC.

Turning to this clonotype: A read error may explain this, as a much larger clone is one base away. The rearrangement joins TRBV15 to TRBJ2-7, with D possibly being TRBD2 (5 bases). The CDR3 contains 16 residues. CDR1 is LNHNV, CDR2 YYDKDF, per germline (reference sequence). The CDR3 DNA reads TGTGCCGCCAGCAGAGATCTCTCAGCGGCTACCTACGAGCAGTACTTC. Translated, it gives CAASRDLSAATYEQYF.

V and J are TRBV7-9 and TRBJ2-3, with D unresolved. V was shortened by 6 bases and J by 5 bases, with 12 bases between the two germline ends. The length of the CDR3 is 13 residues. CDR1 and CDR2 from the germline V gene are SEHNR and FQNEAQ (reference sequence). The CDR3 bases are TGTGCCAGCAGTTTGTACCGCCTAGATACGCAGTATTTT. Its protein is CASSLYRLDTQYF. Full variable domain (outside the CDR3, taken from reference TRBV7-9 and TRBJ2-3): DTGVSQNPRHKITKRGQNVTFRCDPISEHNRLYWYRQTLGQGPEFLTYFQNEAQLEKSRLLSDRFSAERPKGSFSTLEIQRTEQGDSAMYLCASSLYRLDTQYFGPGTRLTVL.

This clonotype was detected ten times or more. The chain employs TRBV20-1 and TRBJ2-1, with 8 bases aligning to TRBD1. Germline loops: CDR1 DFQATT, CDR2 SNEGSKA (reference sequence). The CDR3 covers 13 residues. J gave up 5 bases and V 8 bases, and 8 bases lay outside the gene matches. Here the CDR3 reads CSTAGQVDNEQFF. CDR3 coding DNA: TGCAGTACCGCGGGACAGGTAGACAATGAGCAGTTCTTC.

This clonotype was seen at least ten times. The chain is built from TRBV5-1 and TRBJ2-1; TRBD2 might be the D (6 bases). The germline V gene has CDR1 SGHRS and CDR2 YFSETQ. The CDR3 has 16 residues. V gave up 0 bases and J gave up 8 bases, with 18 bases separating them. The CDR3 DNA sequence: TGCGCCAGCAGCTTGGCTACGACTAGTAGTTTCGATGAGCAGTTCTTC. As protein: CASSLATTSSFDEQFF.

This clonotype was found many times. The chain carries TRBV12-3 or TRBV12-4 and TRBJ1-1, with 8 bases aligning to TRBD1. The junction had 5 bases not matched to a gene; V was cut back by 6 bases and J by 2 bases. The CDR3 sequence is 14 residues long. The CDR3 here is CASRLDRANTEAFF. CDR3 DNA sequence: TGTGCCAGCAGACTGGACAGGGCCAACACTGAAGCTTTCTTT.

The sample holds a few counts of this clonotype. The chain couples TRBV9 to TRBJ2-1; 9 bases are a match to TRBD2. J lost 9 bases, V lost 1 base, and 8 bases had no gene match. The germline CDR1 and CDR2 sequences are SGDLS and YYNGEE. The CDR3 sequence is 15 residues long. The CDR3 DNA is TGTGCCAGCAGCGTACAAGCGGGGGGACAAGGTGAGCAGTTCTTC. Translated: CASSVQAGGQGEQFF.

This clonotype was seen at least ten times. The rearrangement uses TRBV6-5 and TRBJ1-6, with D perhaps matching TRBD1 (5 bases). Germline values: CDR1 MNHEY, CDR2 SVGAGI. The V end lost 2 bases, the J end lost 10 bases, and 15 bases lay between the germline ends. This CDR3 is built from 15 residues. The CDR3 nucleotides read TGTGCCAGCAGTTACCGCGGCAGGGACCGGTCACCCCTCCACTTT. Translation: CASSYRGRDRSPLHF.

Ten or more counts support this clonotype. The chain links TRBV12-5 to TRBJ2-7; D might be TRBD1 or TRBD2, each matching 5 bases. The germline V and J ends were trimmed by 4 bases and 4 bases, with 17 bases remaining between them. From germline, CDR1 is LGHNT and CDR2 FRNRAP. The CDR3 loop spans 15 amino acids. In DNA form, the CDR3 reads TGTGCTAGTGGTTCATCCAAGGGACCGATATACGAGCAGTACTTC. This codes for CASGSSKGPIYEQYF.

This clonotype was observed many times. The genes are TRBV30 and TRBJ2-7, with D unclear. CDR3 size: 11 residues. V gave up 4 bases and J gave up 7 bases, with 11 bases separating them. CDR1 is GTSNPN, CDR2 SVGIG, per germline (reference sequence). The DNA for the CDR3 is TGTGCCTGGATGGGCCCCTTGGAGCAGTACTTC. Amino acids: CAWMGPLEQYF.

This rearrangement joins TRBV5-6 to TRBJ2-7; 10 bases fit TRBD2. Trimming removed 4 bases from V and 5 bases from J; junction bases left unmatched: 6. Germline CDR1 and CDR2: SGHDT and YYEEEE. The length of the CDR3 is 14 residues. The CDR3 sequence is CASSKGLASDEQYF. For the CDR3, the DNA is TGTGCCAGCAGCAAGGGACTAGCGAGCGACGAGCAGTACTTC.

This clonotype was seen repeatedly, ten times or more. The V call is TRBV27, the J call TRBJ1-5, with D maybe TRBD1 (5 bases). The CDR3 runs to 16 residues. V lost 4 bases, J lost 6 bases, and 19 bases lay in between. CDR1 is MNHEY and CDR2 is SMNVEV in the germline V gene (reference sequence). CDR3 nucleotide sequence: TGTGCCAGCAGTTCCCTCGGAGGGGCGCAAGGTCAGCCCCAGCATTTT. Residues: CASSSLGGAQGQPQHF.

This clonotype was recorded many times. This chain connects TRBV2 to TRBJ2-3; TRBD2 matches at 7 bases. V trimming: 4 bases; J trimming: 0 bases; junction bases outside the gene matches: 1. This CDR3 has 14 amino acids. The germline V gene encodes CDR1 SNHLY and CDR2 FYNNEI. Here the CDR3 reads CASSGGLSTDTQYF. The CDR3 region has the DNA TGTGCCAGCAGTGGGGGACTAAGCACAGATACGCAGTATTTT.

This clonotype was seen ten or more times. The chain is built from TRBV4-2 and TRBJ2-5, with D maybe TRBD1 (5 bases). There are 17 residues in the CDR3. The V end was cut by 4 bases, the J end by 2 bases, with 20 bases between. The germline V gene has CDR1 LGHNA and CDR2 YNFKEQ. The CDR3 is CASSPTLGAPNQETQYF. As DNA, the CDR3 is TGTGCCAGCAGCCCTACCTTAGGGGCCCCAAATCAAGAGACCCAGTACTTC.

The table lists this clonotype with many counts. The chain couples TRBV27 to TRBJ2-3, with TRBD1 matching 8 bases. J lost 1 base, V lost 6 bases, and 9 bases had no gene match. Germline assignment: CDR1 MNHEY and CDR2 SMNVEV (reference sequence). This CDR3 is 16 amino acids long. Here the CDR3 DNA reads TGTGCCAGCAGCCCCTCGACAGGGGAAGGCACAGATACGCAGTATTTT. It specifies CASSPSTGEGTDTQYF.

This clonotype was found many times. The chain couples TRBV6-1 to TRBJ1-2; no reliable D call. V was trimmed by 1 base and J by 4 bases, leaving 10 bases between them. The germline V gene encodes CDR1 MNHNS and CDR2 SASEGT. The CDR3 has 14 amino acids. This chain's CDR3 is CASSEVVGTYGYTF. The CDR3 DNA reads as TGTGCCAGCAGTGAAGTAGTGGGCACCTATGGCTACACCTTC.

This clonotype has more than one count but fewer than ten. The chain carries TRBV5-4 and TRBJ2-3, with 8 bases that match TRBD2. CDR1 is SGHNT, CDR2 YYREEE, per germline (reference sequence). J lost 3 bases, V lost 5 bases, and 8 bases had no gene match. This CDR3 comprises 15 residues. The CDR3 region is CASSPLSGGTDTQYF. In DNA form, the CDR3 reads TGTGCCAGCAGTCCGCTAAGCGGGGGAACAGATACGCAGTATTTT.

This clonotype was observed at least ten times. The gene calls are TRBV7-3 and TRBJ2-3; D not resolved. V shed 6 bases and J shed 3 bases, with 7 bases lying between them. The CDR3 spans 12 residues. Germline CDR1 SGHTA, CDR2 FQGTGA. In DNA form, the CDR3 reads TGTGCCAGCAGTTCCCCTACAGATACGCAGTATTTT. Translated, it gives CASSSPTDTQYF.

The sample holds many counts of this clonotype. This sequence joins TRBV10-3 and TRBJ1-2; no clear D gene. Germline V gene sequence: CDR1 ENHRY, CDR2 SYGVKD. The CDR3 length is 13 residues. V was cut by 6 bases and J by 3 bases, with 11 bases left in between. CDR3 DNA: TGTGCCATCAGGAAGGAGGGTGACTATGGCTACACCTTC. Translated, it gives CAIRKEGDYGYTF.

The sample holds many counts of this clonotype. The chain is built from TRBV7-2 and TRBJ2-5; D may be TRBD1 (5 bases). CDR1 SGHTA and CDR2 FQGNSA come from the germline V gene. V lost 5 bases and J lost 4, with 29 bases in between. The CDR3 is 19 residues long. The CDR3 loop reads CASSPQRMNSGIRGETQYF. The CDR3, as DNA: TGTGCCAGCAGCCCACAACGGATGAACTCAGGGATAAGGGGAGAGACCCAGTACTTC.

The CDR3 DNA reads TGTGCCAGCAGCTTGGTACATTGGGGGAACTATGGCTACACCTTC. Translation gives CASSLVHWGNYGYTF. The V gene is TRBV5-5, the J gene TRBJ1-2; the D gene is possibly TRBD1 (5 bases). CDR3 length: 15 residues. CDR1 is SGHKS and CDR2 is YYEKEE in the germline V gene (reference sequence). The V gene lost 0 bases and the J gene lost 2 bases, with 11 bases spanning the gap.

In this sample, this clonotype turned up a few times. The CDR3 loop reads CASSLDRKNEKLFF. The CDR3 nucleotides read TGTGCCAGCAGCCTCGACAGGAAAAATGAAAAACTGTTTTTT. The chain uses TRBV11-2 and TRBJ1-4, with D perhaps TRBD1 (6 bases). The germline V gene encodes CDR1 SGHAT and CDR2 FQNNGV. This CDR3 contains 14 residues. V was trimmed by 5 bases and J by 5 bases, leaving 12 bases between them.

V gene TRBV19 combines with J gene TRBJ2-7, with 9 bases aligning to TRBD1. Trimming at V came to 3 bases and at J to 3 bases, leaving 6 bases not matched to a gene. The CDR3 has 15 residues. Germline V gives CDR1 LNHDA, CDR2 SQIVND (reference sequence). CDR3 nucleotides: TGTGCCAGTAGTATCGAACAGGGGGCTAACTACGAGCAGTACTTC. The encoded protein is CASSIEQGANYEQYF.

The rearrangement joins TRBV5-1 to TRBJ2-7; D perhaps matches TRBD2 (5 bases). Germline V gives CDR1 SGHRS, CDR2 YFSETQ. With 0 bases removed from V and 5 bases from J, the gap between germline ends came to 15 bases. The CDR3 has 15 amino acids. The chain's CDR3 is CASSLVWESPHEQYF. For the CDR3, the DNA is TGCGCCAGCAGCTTGGTTTGGGAGTCCCCCCACGAGCAGTACTTC.

This clonotype has at least ten counts. V and J are TRBV7-2 and TRBJ2-1, with unresolved D. CDR1 and CDR2 from the germline V gene are SGHTA and FQGNSA. Trimming removed 0 bases at V and 0 bases at J, with 6 bases between. The CDR3 contains 15 residues. DNA for the CDR3: TGTGCCAGCAGCTTAGCGGCGAGCTCCTACAATGAGCAGTTCTTC. It encodes CASSLAASSYNEQFF.